This TCR beta chain was obtained from a study of technical replicates of blood from a few donors. CDR3 length equals 15 residues. Germline CDR1 is MDHEN and CDR2 is SYDVKM. The V and J ends lost 5 bases and 0 bases respectively, with 8 bases between them. The method was immunoSEQ multiplex PCR; TCRdb's version includes in-frame clones alone and lacks a portion of them. The repertoire has just over 15,000 clones, roughly 83% of them found once; the top ten carry around 13%. The source of this sequence is a human donor in good health. Sequencing was done on a sample of PBMCs. The gene calls are TRBV28 and TRBJ2-6; D is possibly TRBD2 (5 bases). CDR3 DNA: TGTGCCAGCAGTCGGAGGCTCTCTGGGGCCAACGTCCTGACTTTC. The encoded protein is CASSRRLSGANVLTF.